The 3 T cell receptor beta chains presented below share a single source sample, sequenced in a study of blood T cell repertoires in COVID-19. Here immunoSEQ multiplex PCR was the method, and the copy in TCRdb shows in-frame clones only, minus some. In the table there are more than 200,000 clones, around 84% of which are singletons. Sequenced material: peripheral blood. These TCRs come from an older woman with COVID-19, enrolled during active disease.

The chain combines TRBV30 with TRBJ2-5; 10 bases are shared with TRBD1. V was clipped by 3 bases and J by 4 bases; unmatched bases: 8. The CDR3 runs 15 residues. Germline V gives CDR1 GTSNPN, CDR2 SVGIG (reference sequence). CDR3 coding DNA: TGTGCCTGGAGCTTAACCAGGACAGGGGGAGAGACCCAGTACTTC. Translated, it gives CAWSLTRTGGETQYF.

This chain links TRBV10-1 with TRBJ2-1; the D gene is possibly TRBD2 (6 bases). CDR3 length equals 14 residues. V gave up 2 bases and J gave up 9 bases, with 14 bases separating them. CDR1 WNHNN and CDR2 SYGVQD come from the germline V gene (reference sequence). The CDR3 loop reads CASSEATSSSEQFF. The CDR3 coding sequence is TGCGCCAGCAGTGAGGCCACTAGCTCATCTGAGCAGTTCTTC.

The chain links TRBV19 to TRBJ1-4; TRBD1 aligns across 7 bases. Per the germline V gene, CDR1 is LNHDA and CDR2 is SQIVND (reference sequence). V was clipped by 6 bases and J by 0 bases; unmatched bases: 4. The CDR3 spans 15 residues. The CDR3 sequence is CASSPGTATNEKLFF. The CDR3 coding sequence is TGTGCCAGTAGCCCCGGGACAGCAACTAATGAAAAACTGTTTTTT.